These T cell receptor beta chains were read from a single sample in a study of T-cell memory formation after mild COVID-19. TCRdb fed the 5' RACE reads into MiXCR, producing one record per CDR3 protein. The profile shows hundreds of thousands of distinct CDR3 sequences, more than 15% of them singletons. Sequenced input: PBMCs or a T cell subset sorted from them (not recorded which). The receptors were gathered from a man aged 18 to 35 who had mild COVID-19 (a few samples of this study predate the infection). Cell type and time point are not known. CDR3s include the opening cysteine and the closing phenylalanine or tryptophan. Fields, in order: D gene, CDR3 length, J gene, clone size, V gene, CDR3 DNA, CDR3 protein. The D gene is left open where the match is weak. Clone size is given for some rows only: seen once, a few or many times, or a class if the clone is expanded.

D gene: .
CDR3 length: 13
J gene: TRBJ2-5
clone size: .
V gene: TRBV6-5
CDR3 DNA: TGTGCCAGCAGTTACAGGAACCAAGAGACCCAGTACTTC
CDR3 protein: CASSYRNQETQYF

D gene: .
CDR3 length: 15
J gene: TRBJ2-1
clone size: .
V gene: TRBV6-2/TRBV6-3
CDR3 DNA: TGTGCCAGCAGTTACGGGGCAGTTTCCTACAATGAGCAGTTCTTC
CDR3 protein: CASSYGAVSYNEQFF

D gene: TRBD2
CDR3 length: 17
J gene: TRBJ2-5
clone size: .
V gene: TRBV2
CDR3 DNA: TGTGCCAGCAGTGCAATGGCGGGGGGGATATCAGGAGAGACCCAGTACTTC
CDR3 protein: CASSAMAGGISGETQYF

D gene: TRBD2
CDR3 length: 15
J gene: TRBJ2-1
clone size: .
V gene: TRBV6-2/TRBV6-3
CDR3 DNA: TGTGCCAGCACCCGGGACTACCGATCCTACAATGAGCAGTTCTTC
CDR3 protein: CASTRDYRSYNEQFF

D gene: TRBD2
CDR3 length: 16
J gene: TRBJ2-3
clone size: .
V gene: TRBV7-9
CDR3 DNA: TGTGCCAGCAGCCCGCGACTAGCCATTGTCGCAGATACGCAGTATTTT
CDR3 protein: CASSPRLAIVADTQYF

D gene: TRBD1
CDR3 length: 15
J gene: TRBJ1-1
clone size: few
V gene: TRBV5-1
CDR3 DNA: TGCGCCAGCAGCTTATCGGGACAGGGGGCGAGTGAAGCTTTCTTT
CDR3 protein: CASSLSGQGASEAFF

D gene: TRBD2
CDR3 length: 15
J gene: TRBJ2-1
clone size: few
V gene: TRBV20-1
CDR3 DNA: TGCAGTGCCATTCGTGGCGCGGGGGGGCCCCCAGAGCAGTTCTTC
CDR3 protein: CSAIRGAGGPPEQFF

D gene: .
CDR3 length: 13
J gene: TRBJ1-1
clone size: few
V gene: TRBV7-9
CDR3 DNA: TGTGCCAGCAGCATTACAGTGAACACTGAAGCTTTCTTT
CDR3 protein: CASSITVNTEAFF

D gene: .
CDR3 length: 14
J gene: TRBJ2-5
clone size: .
V gene: TRBV11-1
CDR3 DNA: TGTGCCAGCAGCTCCGACGGCAACCAAGAGACCCAGTACTTC
CDR3 protein: CASSSDGNQETQYF

D gene: TRBD2
CDR3 length: 17
J gene: TRBJ2-3
clone size: .
V gene: TRBV10-2
CDR3 DNA: TGCGCCAGCAGTGAGTCGTCTAGCGGGGGGAGAACAGATACGCAGTATTTT
CDR3 protein: CASSESSSGGRTDTQYF

D gene: TRBD1
CDR3 length: 15
J gene: TRBJ1-6
clone size: .
V gene: TRBV6-6
CDR3 DNA: TGTGCCAGCAGTTCCGACAGGGGAGCGGATTCACCCCTCCACTTT
CDR3 protein: CASSSDRGADSPLHF

D gene: .
CDR3 length: 13
J gene: TRBJ2-2
clone size: few
V gene: TRBV10-1
CDR3 DNA: TGCGCCAGCAGCCACAGGGACACCGGGGAGCTGTTTTTT
CDR3 protein: CASSHRDTGELFF

D gene: TRBD2
CDR3 length: 14
J gene: TRBJ2-1
clone size: few
V gene: TRBV5-1
CDR3 DNA: TGCGCCAGCAGCCGTGGTAGCGGGGAGGGTGAGCAGTTCTTC
CDR3 protein: CASSRGSGEGEQFF

D gene: TRBD1
CDR3 length: 14
J gene: TRBJ2-3
clone size: few
V gene: TRBV27
CDR3 DNA: TGTGCCAGCAAAGGGGGCAGGGAGAGGAATACGCAGTATTTT
CDR3 protein: CASKGGRERNTQYF

D gene: .
CDR3 length: 15
J gene: TRBJ2-3
clone size: .
V gene: TRBV3-1
CDR3 DNA: TGTGCCAGCAGCCAAGTCCGGGGTAGCACAGATACGCAGTATTTT
CDR3 protein: CASSQVRGSTDTQYF

D gene: TRBD2
CDR3 length: 16
J gene: TRBJ2-1
clone size: .
V gene: TRBV7-2
CDR3 DNA: TGTGCCAGCAGCTTGGTAGCGGGGTGGTCCTACAATGAGCAGTTCTTC
CDR3 protein: CASSLVAGWSYNEQFF

D gene: .
CDR3 length: 15
J gene: TRBJ1-4
clone size: .
V gene: TRBV7-3
CDR3 DNA: TGTGCCAGCAGCTTAGCGCCGGGACTAGGTGAAAAACTGTTTTTT
CDR3 protein: CASSLAPGLGEKLFF

D gene: .
CDR3 length: 17
J gene: TRBJ2-3
clone size: few
V gene: TRBV24-1
CDR3 DNA: TGTGCCACCAGTGACCCCACGAGAGGGGCAACCACAGATACGCAGTATTTT
CDR3 protein: CATSDPTRGATTDTQYF

D gene: .
CDR3 length: 14
J gene: TRBJ1-3
clone size: few
V gene: TRBV25-1
CDR3 DNA: TGTGCCAGCAGTTTCACAGCAGGGGGAAACACCATATATTTT
CDR3 protein: CASSFTAGGNTIYF